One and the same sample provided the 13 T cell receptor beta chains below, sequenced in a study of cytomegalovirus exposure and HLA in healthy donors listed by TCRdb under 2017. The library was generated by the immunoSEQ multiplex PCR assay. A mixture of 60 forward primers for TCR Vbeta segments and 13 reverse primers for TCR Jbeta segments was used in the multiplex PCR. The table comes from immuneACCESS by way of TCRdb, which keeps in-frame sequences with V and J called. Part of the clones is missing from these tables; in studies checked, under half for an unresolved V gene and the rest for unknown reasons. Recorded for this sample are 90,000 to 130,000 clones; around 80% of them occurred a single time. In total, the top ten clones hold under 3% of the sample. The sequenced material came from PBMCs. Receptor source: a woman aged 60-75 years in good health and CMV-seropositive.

Here the CDR3 DNA reads TGTGCCAGCAGCTTGGACTTCAATGGTGGGACCCAGTACTTC. Encoded protein: CASSLDFNGGTQYF. The chain links TRBV7-6 to TRBJ2-5; D is perhaps TRBD2 (5 bases). The CDR3 has 14 residues. The germline gives CDR1 SGHVS, CDR2 FNYEAQ. V was trimmed by 3 bases and J by 7 bases, leaving 15 bases between them.

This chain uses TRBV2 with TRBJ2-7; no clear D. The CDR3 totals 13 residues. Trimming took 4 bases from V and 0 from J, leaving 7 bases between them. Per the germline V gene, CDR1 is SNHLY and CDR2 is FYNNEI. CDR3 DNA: TGTGCCAGCAGTGGGCCGAACTCCTACGAGCAGTACTTC. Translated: CASSGPNSYEQYF.

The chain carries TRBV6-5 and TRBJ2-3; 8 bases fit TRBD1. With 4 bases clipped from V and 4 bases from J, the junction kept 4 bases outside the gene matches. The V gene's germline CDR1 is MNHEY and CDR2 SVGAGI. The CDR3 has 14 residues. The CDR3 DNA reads TGTGCCAGCAGTTGGTCAGGGGGCCCAGATACGCAGTATTTT. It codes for CASSWSGGPDTQYF.

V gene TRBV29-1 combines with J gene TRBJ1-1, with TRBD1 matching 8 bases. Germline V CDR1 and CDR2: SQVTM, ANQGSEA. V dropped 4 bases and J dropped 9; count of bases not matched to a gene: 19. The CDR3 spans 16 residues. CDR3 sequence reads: CSVVRTQGAATAKAFF. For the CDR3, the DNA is TGCAGCGTTGTTAGGACCCAGGGGGCCGCGACGGCGAAAGCTTTCTTT.

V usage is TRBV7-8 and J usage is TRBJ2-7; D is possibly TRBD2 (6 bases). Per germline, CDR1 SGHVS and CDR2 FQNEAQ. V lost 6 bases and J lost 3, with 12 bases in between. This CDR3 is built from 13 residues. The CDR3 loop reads CASRKGLHYEQYF. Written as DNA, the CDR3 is TGTGCCAGCAGAAAGGGACTGCACTACGAGCAGTACTTC.

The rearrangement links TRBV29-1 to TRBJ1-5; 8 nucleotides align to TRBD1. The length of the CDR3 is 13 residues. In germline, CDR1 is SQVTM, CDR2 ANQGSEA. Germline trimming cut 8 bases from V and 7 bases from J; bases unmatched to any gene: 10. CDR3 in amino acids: CSPPDRVVQPQHF. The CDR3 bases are TGCAGCCCGCCGGACAGGGTGGTGCAGCCCCAGCATTTT.

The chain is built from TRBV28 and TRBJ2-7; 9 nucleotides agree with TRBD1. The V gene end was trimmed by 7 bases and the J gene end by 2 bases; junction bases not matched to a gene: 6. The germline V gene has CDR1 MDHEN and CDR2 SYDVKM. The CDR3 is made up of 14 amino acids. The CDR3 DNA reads TGTGCCAGCACCCTGGGACAGGGCCCCTACGAGCAGTACTTC. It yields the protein CASTLGQGPYEQYF.

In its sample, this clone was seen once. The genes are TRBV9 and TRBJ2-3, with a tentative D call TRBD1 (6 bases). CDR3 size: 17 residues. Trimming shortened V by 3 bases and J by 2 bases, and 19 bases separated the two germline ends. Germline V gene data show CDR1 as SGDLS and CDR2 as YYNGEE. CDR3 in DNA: TGTGCCAGCAGCGCGTCGACAGGTTGGGGGCTCACAGATACGCAGTATTTT. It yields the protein CASSASTGWGLTDTQYF.

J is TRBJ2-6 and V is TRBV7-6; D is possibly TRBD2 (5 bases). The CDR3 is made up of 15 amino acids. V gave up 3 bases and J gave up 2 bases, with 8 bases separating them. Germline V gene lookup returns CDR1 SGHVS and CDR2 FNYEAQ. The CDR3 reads CASSFLGAGANVLTF. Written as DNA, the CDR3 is TGTGCCAGCAGCTTCCTCGGGGCTGGGGCCAACGTCCTGACTTTC.

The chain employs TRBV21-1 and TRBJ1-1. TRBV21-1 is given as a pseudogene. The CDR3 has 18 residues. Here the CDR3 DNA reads TGTGCCAGCAGCAAGGGGAGGGTCGTTAACCCCATGAACACTGAAGCTTTCTTT. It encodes CASSKGRVVNPMNTEAFF.

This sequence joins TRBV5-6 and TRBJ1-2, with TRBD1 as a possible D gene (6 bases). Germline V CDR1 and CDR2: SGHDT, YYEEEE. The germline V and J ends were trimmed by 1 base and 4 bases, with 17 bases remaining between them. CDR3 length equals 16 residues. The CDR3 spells CASSLWGGRVTYGYTF. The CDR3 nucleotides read TGTGCCAGCAGCTTGTGGGGGGGGCGGGTCACCTATGGCTACACCTTC.

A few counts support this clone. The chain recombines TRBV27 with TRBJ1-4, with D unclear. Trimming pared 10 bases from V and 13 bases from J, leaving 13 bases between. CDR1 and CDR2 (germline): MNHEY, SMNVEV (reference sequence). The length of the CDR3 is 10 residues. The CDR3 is CAIPSRGLFF. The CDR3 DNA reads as TGTGCCATCCCCTCAAGAGGACTGTTTTTT.

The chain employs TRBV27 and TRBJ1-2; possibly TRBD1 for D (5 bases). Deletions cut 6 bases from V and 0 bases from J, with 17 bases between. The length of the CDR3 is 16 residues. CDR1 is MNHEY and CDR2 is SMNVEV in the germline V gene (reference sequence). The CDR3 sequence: CASSRGGARANYGYTF. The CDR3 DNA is TGTGCCAGCAGCCGAGGAGGGGCTCGAGCTAACTATGGCTACACCTTC.